Reported below is one T cell receptor beta chain. MiXCR was run by TCRdb on the 5' RACE reads, yielding one entry per CDR3 protein. This table has around 420,000 distinct CDR3 sequences, 24% appearing once. The sample belongs to a study of T-cell memory formation after mild COVID-19. V was shortened by 5 bases and J by 5 bases, with 10 bases between the two germline ends. Germline V lookup: CDR1 SEHNR, CDR2 FQNEAQ (reference sequence). This CDR3 has 12 amino acids. What was sequenced was PBMCs or a T cell subset sorted from them (not recorded which). This chain uses TRBV7-9 with TRBJ2-7; D is possibly TRBD1 or TRBD2 (5 bases each). The TCR comes from an adult woman who had mild COVID-19 (a few samples of this study predate the infection). Cell type and time point are not known. CDR3 in DNA: TGTGCCAGCAGCCTGGGGGAGAACGAGCAGTACTTC. Amino acids: CASSLGENEQYF.